This record concerns one TCR beta chain sequence. Sequencing was performed with immunoSEQ multiplex PCR; in TCRdb, only in-frame clones are kept and a portion is missing. The sample has fewer than 100,000 clones; 80% to 90% are singletons. The sample originates from a study of OX40 agonist ivuxolimab in advanced cancers. Study in general: The patients' treatment was ivuxolimab, an agonistic anti-OX40 (CD134) antibody. The dose-escalation cohort was around 83% male, with a mean age of around 54 years, ranging roughly 20 to 90.

Sequenced here: CD4+ or CD8+ T cells sorted from blood, sampled in a trial of the OX40 agonist ivuxolimab. The receptor was isolated from an adult with an advanced solid tumor such as melanoma, head and neck, liver or kidney cancer.

The DNA for the CDR3 is TGTGCCAGCAGCTTAGCATCGGACCTAGGGACCATATATTTT. This gives the protein CASSLASDLGTIYF. The gene calls are TRBV7-9 and TRBJ1-3; no firm D call. Trimming took off 0 bases at V and 10 bases at J, with 13 bases between the two ends. Germline-derived CDR1 and CDR2 are SEHNR and FQNEAQ (reference sequence). The CDR3 contains 14 residues.